This TCR beta chain was retrieved from a study of blood T cell repertoires in COVID-19. Study background: Sources were T cells, B-cell-depleted T cells, or PBMCs; the material itself was cDNA or gDNA.

J gave up 5 bases and V 3 bases, and 3 bases lay outside the gene matches. This CDR3 has 13 residues. Germline-derived CDR1 and CDR2 are DFQATT and SNEGSKA (reference sequence). Source study methods: Nucleated cell counts were estimated from reference gene primer amplification. Libraries were prepared by immunoSEQ multiplex PCR; TCRdb keeps only in-frame clonotypes and omits some of them. V and J calls and clone size are those listed in that table; D and trimming were worked out from the DNA. This table has about 140,000 clones, 70% to 80% appearing once. The sequencing sample was made of peripheral blood. The chain carries TRBV20-1 and TRBJ2-2; 7 nucleotides match TRBD2. The receptor comes from a man in his sixties with acute or convalescent COVID-19. CDR3 in amino acids: CSASRAGTGELFF. CDR3 nucleotides: TGCAGTGCTAGTCGAGCGGGAACCGGGGAGCTGTTTTTT.